This TCR beta chain was captured by sequencing in a study of OX40 agonist ivuxolimab in advanced cancers. Across the whole study: A mean age of roughly 60 years, range about 20 to 85, was recorded, and approximately 79% were male.

V was trimmed by 5 bases and J by 7 bases, leaving 14 bases between them. Germline V gives CDR1 SGHNT, CDR2 YENEEA. CDR3 size: 13 residues. Assay used: immunoSEQ multiplex PCR; TCRdb lists only in-frame clones, some missing. The repertoire holds roughly 83,000 clones, with approximately 88% as singletons. The specimen comprised CD4+ or CD8+ T cells sorted from blood, sampled in a trial of the OX40 agonist ivuxolimab. This clonotype was sampled from an adult with an advanced solid tumor such as melanoma, head and neck, liver or kidney cancer. V is TRBV11-3 and J is TRBJ1-2; a possible D gene is TRBD1 (5 bases). The CDR3 DNA follows: TGTGCCAGCAGCCTGGGGGGTATACGTGGCTACACCTTC. Protein product: CASSLGGIRGYTF.